The 17 T cell receptor beta chains below come from one sample, sequenced in a study of blood T cell repertoires in COVID-19. Method: immunoSEQ multiplex PCR; TCRdb's copy keeps in-frame clones and lacks some. Of tens of thousands of clones listed, approximately 88% were seen once; the top ten hold roughly 5.1%. What was sequenced was peripheral blood. The receptor source for this set is a man in his 60s with COVID-19, enrolled during active disease.

V and J are TRBV29-1 and TRBJ1-2; a possible D gene is TRBD1 (5 bases). Germline lookup yields CDR1 SQVTM and CDR2 ANQGSEA. The CDR3 totals 14 residues. The V gene lost 0 bases and the J gene lost 5 bases, with 13 bases spanning the gap. The CDR3 nucleotides read TGCAGCGTTGAAGATCAAGTAAGGGGTTATGGCTACACCTTC. Its protein product is CSVEDQVRGYGYTF.

The chain has TRBV2 and TRBJ2-2; TRBD2 matches at 8 bases. V shed 6 bases and J 2 bases; nucleotides not matched to a gene: 8. The germline V gene has CDR1 SNHLY and CDR2 FYNNEI. The CDR3 has 16 amino acids. The CDR3 DNA reads TGTGCCAGCAGCGCCCGACTAGCGCTTAACACCGGGGAGCTGTTTTTT. It yields the protein CASSARLALNTGELFF.

The chain employs TRBV5-6 and TRBJ2-5, with 7 bases identical to TRBD2. The CDR3 spans 15 residues. With 4 bases clipped from V and 3 bases from J, the junction kept 9 bases outside the gene matches. Germline CDR1 and CDR2: SGHDT and YYEEEE. The CDR3 DNA sequence: TGTGCCAGCAGCGAGCCAACGACTAGCAAAGAGACCCAGTACTTC. It yields the protein CASSEPTTSKETQYF.

The chain combines TRBV7-2 with TRBJ1-6; no clear D gene. Germline lookup yields CDR1 SGHTA and CDR2 FQGNSA. V lost 1 base and J lost 6, with 13 bases in between. There are 16 residues in the CDR3. The CDR3: CASSLGGKPSNSPLHF. In DNA form, the CDR3 reads TGTGCCAGCAGCTTAGGCGGGAAGCCCAGTAATTCACCCCTCCACTTT.

In this sample, this clone turned up a few times. The genes are TRBV11-3 and TRBJ2-2, with 10 bases that match TRBD1. J lost 4 bases, V lost 7 bases, and 6 bases had no gene match. The CDR3 is 15 residues long. Germline-derived CDR1 and CDR2 are SGHNT and YENEEA. The CDR3 DNA sequence: TGTGCCAGCACACCCGGGACAGGGGCCACCGGGGAGCTGTTTTTT. This sequence encodes CASTPGTGATGELFF. The variable domain in full, completed from reference TRBV11-3 and TRBJ2-2, reads EAGVVQSPRYKIIEKKQPVAFWCNPISGHNTLYWYLQNLGQGPELLIRYENEEAVDDSQLPKDRFSAERLKGVDSTLKIQPAELGDSAVYLCASTPGTGATGELFFGEGSRLTVL.

The CDR3 spells CASSLDRQETQYF. The CDR3 bases are TGTGCCAGCAGCTTAGATAGACAAGAGACCCAGTACTTC. The chain employs TRBV11-2 and TRBJ2-5, with D hard to call. The V and J ends lost 0 bases and 2 bases respectively, with 4 bases between them. There are 13 residues in the CDR3. CDR1 is SGHAT and CDR2 is FQNNGV in the germline V gene.

This chain links TRBV5-6 with TRBJ2-1, with 9 bases matching TRBD1. The V and J ends lost 4 bases and 8 bases, in that order; junction bases with no gene match: 10. CDR1 is SGHDT and CDR2 is YYEEEE in the germline V gene. The CDR3 totals 15 residues. CDR3 residues: CASSRDRERIDEQFF. The CDR3 coding sequence is TGTGCCAGCAGCCGGGACAGGGAAAGGATTGATGAGCAGTTCTTC.

This clone was recorded once. The V call is TRBV29-1, the J call TRBJ2-2; weak D call: TRBD1 (6 bases). The CDR3 runs 14 residues. Germline values: CDR1 SQVTM, CDR2 ANQGSEA. Trimming took 7 bases from V and 0 from J, leaving 12 bases between them. The DNA for the CDR3 is TGCAGCGGGGGGCCCGGGGCGAACACCGGGGAGCTGTTTTTT. Its translation: CSGGPGANTGELFF.

The chain uses TRBV6-5 and TRBJ1-1; 10 nucleotides agree with TRBD1. CDR3 length equals 14 residues. V lost 7 bases to trimming and J lost 6 bases; unmatched junction nucleotides: 8. Germline CDR1 reads MNHEY; CDR2 reads SVGAGI. In nucleotides, the CDR3 is TGTGCCAGCATTCGACAGGGGGCGGGAGCTGAAGCTTTCTTT. This translates into CASIRQGAGAEAFF.

The chain carries TRBV30 and TRBJ1-2, with a tentative D call TRBD1 (5 bases). Germline loops: CDR1 GTSNPN, CDR2 SVGIG (reference sequence). Trimming pared 2 bases from V and 8 bases from J, leaving 18 bases between. The CDR3 totals 14 residues. CDR3 bases: TGTGCCTGGAGTCCCCTGGGGGGAATGCGGGGCTACACCTTC. Its translation is CAWSPLGGMRGYTF.

The chain employs TRBV27 and TRBJ2-2; perhaps TRBD2 as D (5 bases). CDR3 length: 14 residues. Trimming stripped 2 bases from V and 4 bases from J, with 8 bases between. Germline loops: CDR1 MNHEY, CDR2 SMNVEV (reference sequence). CDR3 sequence (DNA): TGTGCCAGCAGTTTAGGACTGGGCACCGGGGAGCTGTTTTTT. Encoded protein: CASSLGLGTGELFF.

The V call is TRBV3-1 (or the pseudogene TRBV3-2), the J call TRBJ1-2, with D possibly matching TRBD1 (6 bases). The CDR3 is 12 residues long. CDR1 and CDR2 from the germline V gene are LGHDT and YNNKEL (reference sequence). Trimming shortened V by 0 bases and J by 8 bases, and 7 bases separated the two germline ends. CDR3 sequence reads: CASSQDGTGYTF. The CDR3 DNA follows: TGTGCCAGCAGCCAAGATGGGACAGGCTACACCTTC.

This sequence joins TRBV7-9 and TRBJ1-2; unclear D gene. The CDR3 covers 14 residues. In germline, CDR1 is SEHNR, CDR2 FQNEAQ (reference sequence). Deletions cut 5 bases from V and 5 bases from J, with 15 bases between. This CDR3 reads CASSGKLGRYGYTF. The CDR3 region has the DNA TGTGCCAGCAGCGGGAAGTTGGGGAGATATGGCTACACCTTC.

The genes are TRBV5-4 and TRBJ1-2; D not resolved. This CDR3 comprises 13 residues. Germline values: CDR1 SGHNT, CDR2 YYREEE (reference sequence). The ends were cut back, 1 base at V and 6 bases at J, with 10 bases in the middle. CDR3 bases: TGTGCCAGCAGCTTGAACAGTGTGAATGGCTACACCTTC. Protein product: CASSLNSVNGYTF.

The V gene is TRBV4-2, the J gene TRBJ2-1; 9 bases match TRBD2. The CDR3 covers 17 residues. CDR1 is LGHNA and CDR2 is YNFKEQ in the germline V gene. The V and J ends lost 3 bases and 0 bases, in that order; junction bases with no gene match: 6. The CDR3 nucleotides are TGTGCCAGCAGCCACGGACTAGCGCAAAGCTCCTACAATGAGCAGTTCTTC. It specifies CASSHGLAQSSYNEQFF.

V gene TRBV30 combines with J gene TRBJ1-2; maybe TRBD1 (5 bases). CDR3 size: 17 residues. Germline-derived CDR1 and CDR2 are GTSNPN and SVGIG (reference sequence). The V gene lost 2 bases and the J gene lost 0 bases, with 19 bases spanning the gap. The CDR3 DNA is TGTGCCTGGAGTCAACTGTTGGGCGCGGGGGCTAACTATGGCTACACCTTC. Its translation: CAWSQLLGAGANYGYTF. Based on the CDR3 plus reference TRBV30 and TRBJ1-2, the full variable domain is SQTIHQWPATLVQPVGSPLSLECTVEGTSNPNLYWYRQAAGRGLQLLFYSVGIGQISSEVPQNLSASRPQDRQFILSSKKLLLSDSGFYLCAWSQLLGAGANYGYTFGSGTRLTVV.

The rearrangement uses TRBV7-9 and TRBJ1-4; 8 bases line up with TRBD1. V lost 2 bases to trimming and J lost 7 bases; unmatched junction nucleotides: 12. The germline V gene has CDR1 SEHNR and CDR2 FQNEAQ (reference sequence). The CDR3 runs 17 residues. CDR3 bases: TGTGCCAGCAGCTTACGTCGACAGGGGAGCATCGGTGAAAAACTGTTTTTT. Its translation is CASSLRRQGSIGEKLFF. The full variable domain, completed using reference TRBV7-9 and TRBJ1-4, is DTGVSQNPRHKITKRGQNVTFRCDPISEHNRLYWYRQTLGQGPEFLTYFQNEAQLEKSRLLSDRFSAERPKGSFSTLEIQRTEQGDSAMYLCASSLRRQGSIGEKLFFGSGTQLSVL.